Included here is one T cell receptor (beta chain) sequence, with context. Germline V gene lookup returns CDR1 LNHDA and CDR2 SQIVND (reference sequence). This CDR3 is built from 15 residues. V shed 3 bases and J shed 4 bases, with 13 bases lying between them. The data derive from a study of sequential checkpoint blockade in melanoma. Treatment: randomized to nivolumab then ipilimumab (arm A) or the reverse (arm B). Sequencing was performed with immunoSEQ multiplex PCR; in TCRdb, only in-frame clones are kept and a portion is missing. The data contain some 6,000 clones, 20% to 25% of them singletons. The sequence derives from a human donor with melanoma. Sequenced here: tumor tissue (inferred from file names), sampled from a patient given nivolumab and ipilimumab in sequence. The chain couples TRBV19 to TRBJ2-1, with D perhaps TRBD2 (5 bases). CDR3 amino acids: CASSIGAEPYNEQFF. CDR3 bases: TGTGCCAGTAGTATTGGAGCGGAACCGTACAATGAGCAGTTCTTC.